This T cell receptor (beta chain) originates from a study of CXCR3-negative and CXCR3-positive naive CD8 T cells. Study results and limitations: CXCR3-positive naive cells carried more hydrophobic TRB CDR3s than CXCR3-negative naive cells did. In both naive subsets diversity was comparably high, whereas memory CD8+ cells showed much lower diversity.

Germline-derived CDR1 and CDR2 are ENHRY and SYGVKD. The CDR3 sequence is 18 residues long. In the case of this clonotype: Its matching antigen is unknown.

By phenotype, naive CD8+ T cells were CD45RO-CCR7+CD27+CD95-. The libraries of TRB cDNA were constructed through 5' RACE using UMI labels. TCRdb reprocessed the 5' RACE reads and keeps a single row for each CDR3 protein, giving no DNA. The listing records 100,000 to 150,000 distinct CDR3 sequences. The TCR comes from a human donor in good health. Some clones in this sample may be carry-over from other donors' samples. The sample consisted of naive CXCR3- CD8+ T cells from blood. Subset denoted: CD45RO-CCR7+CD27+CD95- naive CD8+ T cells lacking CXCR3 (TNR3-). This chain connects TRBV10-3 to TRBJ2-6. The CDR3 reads CAISESRVLSSGANVLTF.